The rows below give T cell receptor beta chains drawn from one sample of a study of blood T cell repertoires in COVID-19. The assay was immunoSEQ multiplex PCR, and TCRdb's table has in-frame clones only and misses some. The table has tens of thousands of clones, more than 70% seen once. Material for sequencing was peripheral blood. The source of these receptors is a man aged 55 to 70 with active or convalescent COVID-19. CDR3s include the opening cysteine and the closing phenylalanine or tryptophan.

V	CDR3
TRBV11-2	CASSLDKHRAETQYF
TRBV5-1	CASSPRQAEILNSEAFF
TRBV6-5	CASRGQGGSWTQYF
TRBV7-2	CASSLGGQGSYTF
TRBV19	CASSHTGTGKREAFF
TRBV7-2	CASSSGTRWDTEAFF
TRBV6-5	CASSYWGRGYNEQFF
TRBV7-2	CASSLSGLPPANEQFF
TRBV5-4	CASSLFLAQETQYF
TRBV2	CASKGQSGANYGYTF
TRBV7-2	CASSSPLGKGTLNTEAFF
TRBV19	CASSARQNSNQPQHF
TRBV28	CASTLREPREAFF
TRBV24-1	CATSELGTAAQETQYF
TRBV28	CASNEAQETQYF
TRBV28	CASSRSGFWDRGGYTF
TRBV10-3	CAISGGVLRGRDSPDTQYF
TRBV5-4	CASSLRTSGRYNTGELFF
TRBV19	CASSISGGREQFF
TRBV4-1	CASSQPGAYTDTQYF
TRBV9	CASSVSLLVEANTGELFF
TRBV15	CATSRGGQGAIGYTF
TRBV7-9	CASSPGTSGYNEQFF
TRBV19	CASSTTTSSYNEQFF
TRBV6-1	CASSEKYGGGVYGYTF
TRBV5-1	CASSTGTNEKLFF
TRBV19	CASSSREGGGELFF
TRBV6-5	CASSTRRANTGELFF
TRBV2	CASRTEGQPNEKLFF
TRBV5-1	CASSFVNNQETQYF
TRBV7-2	CASSFRQLNEKLFF
TRBV29-1	CSATSTGELFF
TRBV9	CASSVGFGGDPETQYF
TRBV3-1/TRBV3-2	CASSQDPFSSPGSSDF
TRBV7-5	CVRSPREAASSGANVLTF
TRBV28	CASSKYRDTGELFF
TRBV6-1	CASSEAYSTDTQYF
TRBV5-1	CASSSIGGANTGELFF
TRBV24-1	CATSDPAGGNNQPQHF
TRBV28	CASGGFLINGGPSLGETQYF
TRBV5-1	CASSSGQGADTQYF